This is a list of T cell receptor beta chains from one sample in a study of blood T cell repertoires in COVID-19. This table comes from immunoSEQ multiplex PCR, and its TCRdb copy is limited to in-frame clones, with some not included. In the table there are tens of thousands of clones, less than 90% of which are singletons. The material sequenced was peripheral blood. The origin of the receptors is a man older than 75 with acute or convalescent COVID-19. The CDR3 runs from the conserved cysteine through the conserved F or W. The D gene is left open where the match is weak. Clone sizes are given selectively: once, few, many, or a class where the clone is expanded.

>-|14|TRBV6-2/TRBV6-3|TRBJ1-5|once
CASSYQGRSPPQHF
TGTGCCAGCAGTTACCAGGGGCGGAGTCCGCCCCAGCATTTT
>-|16|TRBV4-2|TRBJ2-3|-
CASSQDAYSSTDTQYF
TGTGCCAGCAGCCAAGATGCCTACTCTAGCACAGATACGCAGTATTTT
>TRBD1|16|TRBV3-1/TRBV3-2|TRBJ2-7|-
CASSASTGGRSYEQYF
TGTGCCAGCAGCGCCTCGACAGGGGGTAGATCCTACGAGCAGTACTTC
>-|13|TRBV11-3|TRBJ2-7|few
CASSLDPRKEQYF
TGTGCCAGCAGCTTAGATCCGAGGAAAGAGCAGTACTTC
>TRBD1|14|TRBV28|TRBJ2-1|once
CASSDRGGVDEQFF
TGTGCCAGCAGCGACAGGGGTGGGGTCGATGAGCAGTTCTTC
>-|15|TRBV27|TRBJ1-2|-
CASAWDSSFSYGYTF
TGTGCCAGCGCCTGGGACTCAAGTTTTTCCTATGGCTACACCTTC
>TRBD1|15|TRBV5-1|TRBJ1-2|-
CASSTGTGPIYGYTF
TGCGCCAGCAGCACGGGGACAGGGCCCATCTATGGCTACACCTTC
>-|16|TRBV18|TRBJ1-5|-
CASSRQGSWEGQPQHF
TGTGCCAGCTCACGCCAGGGTTCGTGGGAGGGTCAGCCCCAGCATTTT
>-|16|TRBV24-1|TRBJ1-2|-
CATSDFSAAQGYGYTF
TGTGCCACCAGTGATTTCTCGGCTGCACAGGGCTATGGCTACACCTTC
>TRBD1|17|TRBV7-2|TRBJ2-6|-
CASSQRQGDSGANVLTF
TGTGCCAGCAGCCAGCGACAGGGAGACTCTGGGGCCAACGTCCTGACTTTC
>TRBD2|15|TRBV10-3|TRBJ2-1|-
CAITPTSGGDNEQFF
TGTGCCATCACCCCGACTAGCGGGGGGGACAATGAGCAGTTCTTC
>-|15|TRBV27|TRBJ1-1|-
CASSLMATLNTEAFF
TGTGCCAGCAGTTTAATGGCCACGTTGAACACTGAAGCTTTCTTT
>-|14|TRBV9|TRBJ2-7|-
CASSVVGGAGEQYF
TGTGCCAGCAGCGTAGTCGGGGGAGCCGGCGAGCAGTACTTC
>-|13|TRBV13|TRBJ1-5|-
CASSKYSNQPQHF
TGTGCCAGCAGTAAATATAGCAATCAGCCCCAGCATTTT
>TRBD1|14|TRBV10-1|TRBJ1-4|-
CASSADRVAGKLFF
TGCGCCAGCAGTGCGGACAGGGTGGCTGGAAAACTGTTTTTT
>-|13|TRBV7-8|TRBJ1-1|-
CASSLGRNTEAFF
TGTGCCAGCAGCTTAGGGAGGAACACTGAAGCTTTCTTT
>-|14|TRBV19|TRBJ2-5|many
CASSPYGVQETQYF
TGTGCCAGTAGTCCTTACGGGGTCCAAGAGACCCAGTACTTC
>-|15|TRBV24-1|TRBJ2-5|-
CATSDLSRRGETQYF
TGTGCCACCAGTGATTTAAGCAGGAGGGGAGAGACCCAGTACTTC
>TRBD2|16|TRBV24-1|TRBJ2-3|-
CATSDNYGGGTDTQYF
TGTGCCACCAGTGATAATTATGGGGGGGGCACAGATACGCAGTATTTT
>-|11|TRBV6-2/TRBV6-3|TRBJ2-7|-
CASSFRVEQYF
TGTGCCAGCAGTTTCCGAGTCGAGCAGTACTTC
>-|15|TRBV7-9|TRBJ2-2|once
CASSPPDRSDGELFF
TGTGCCAGCAGCCCTCCCGACAGGTCAGACGGGGAGCTGTTTTTT
>TRBD1|12|TRBV7-8|TRBJ1-2|-
CASSLGQGKKSF
TGTGCCAGCAGCTTGGGACAGGGTAAAAAGTCCTTC
>-|14|TRBV24-1|TRBJ1-1|-
CATSDPGKETEAFF
TGTGCCACCAGTGACCCGGGTAAGGAAACTGAAGCTTTCTTT
>-|12|TRBV5-1|TRBJ2-2|once
CASSFRPGELFF
TGCGCCAGCAGCTTCAGGCCCGGGGAGCTGTTTTTT
>-|12|TRBV4-3|TRBJ2-4|-
CASSQAQGIQYF
TGCGCCAGCAGCCAAGCCCAGGGGATTCAGTACTTC
>-|15|TRBV5-8|TRBJ2-1|-
CASSLGQRAQNEQFF
TGTGCCAGCAGCTTGGGACAGCGGGCGCAGAATGAGCAGTTCTTC
>-|14|TRBV7-8|TRBJ2-5|-
CASSFRGYQETQYF
TGTGCCAGCAGCTTCCGGGGTTACCAAGAGACCCAGTACTTC
>TRBD2|15|TRBV5-1|TRBJ2-5|-
CASSYVASGQETQYF
TGCGCCAGCAGCTATGTAGCTAGCGGCCAAGAGACCCAGTACTTC
>-|15|TRBV27|TRBJ1-1|-
CASRIQGLRNTEAFF
TGTGCCAGCAGGATACAGGGCCTGAGGAACACTGAAGCTTTCTTT
>-|15|TRBV5-6|TRBJ1-6|-
CASSLGGQGGSPLHF
TGTGCCAGCAGCTTGGGGGGTCAGGGAGGTTCACCCCTCCACTTT
>-|11|TRBV19|TRBJ1-2|-
CASTSRGGYTF
TGTGCCAGTACGAGCAGAGGAGGCTACACCTTC
>TRBD2|17|TRBV9|TRBJ2-3|once
CASSLITSGVFSDTQYF
TGTGCCAGCAGCCTCATCACTAGCGGGGTTTTCTCGGATACGCAGTATTTT
>-|17|TRBV10-2|TRBJ2-4|-
CASSGGSWGLAKNIQYF
TGCGCCAGCAGCGGAGGTAGCTGGGGACTAGCCAAAAACATTCAGTACTTC
>TRBD2|15|TRBV19|TRBJ2-3|-
CASSPLAGETDTQYF
TGTGCCAGTAGCCCACTAGCGGGAGAGACAGATACGCAGTATTTT
>-|12|TRBV2|TRBJ1-1|-
CASSLRAAEAFF
TGTGCCAGCAGCCTCAGGGCGGCCGAAGCTTTCTTT
>-|14|TRBV5-4|TRBJ2-1|-
CASSLGAGNNEQFF
TGTGCCAGCAGCTTGGGGGCGGGCAACAATGAGCAGTTCTTC
>TRBD2|14|TRBV24-1|TRBJ2-3|-
CATSLASGRDTQYF
TGTGCCACCAGCCTGGCGAGCGGGAGAGATACGCAGTATTTT